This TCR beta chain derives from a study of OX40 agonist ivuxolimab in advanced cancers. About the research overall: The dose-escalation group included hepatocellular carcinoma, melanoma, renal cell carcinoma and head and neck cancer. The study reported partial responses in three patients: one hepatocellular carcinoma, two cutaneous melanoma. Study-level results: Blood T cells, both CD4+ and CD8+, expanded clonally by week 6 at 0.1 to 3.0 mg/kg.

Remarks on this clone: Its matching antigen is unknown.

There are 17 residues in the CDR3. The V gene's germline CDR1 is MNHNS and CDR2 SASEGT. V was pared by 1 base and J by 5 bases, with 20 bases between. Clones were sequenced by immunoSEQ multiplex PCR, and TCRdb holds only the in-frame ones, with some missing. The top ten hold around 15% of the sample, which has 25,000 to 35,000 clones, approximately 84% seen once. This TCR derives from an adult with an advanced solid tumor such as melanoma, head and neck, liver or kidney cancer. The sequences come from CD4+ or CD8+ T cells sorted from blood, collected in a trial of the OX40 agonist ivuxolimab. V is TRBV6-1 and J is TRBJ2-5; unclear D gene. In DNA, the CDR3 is TGTGCCAGCAGTGAAGTTGGAGAGACGCTCTTCCGGGAGACCCAGTACTTC. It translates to CASSEVGETLFRETQYF.